A single sample is the source of the 9 T cell receptor beta chains below, sequenced in a study of tumor and adjacent non-tumor tissue in lung cancer. The library came from three nested PCR rounds adapted from ARM-PCR protocols. TCRdb fed the multiplex PCR reads into MiXCR, producing one record per CDR3 protein. This sample has over 110,000 distinct CDR3 sequences; 66% occur once, and the top ten carry roughly 18%. RNA was extracted from bulk tissue without any cell sorting. The material sequenced was lung tumor tissue. The receptors here all came from a man in his sixties with small cell lung cancer.

This chain links TRBV12-3 or TRBV12-4 with TRBJ2-3, with 8 bases fitting TRBD2. V shed 5 bases and J 4 bases; nucleotides not matched to a gene: 8. The CDR3 covers 15 residues. DNA of the CDR3: TGTGCCAGCAGTCCAGCGGGAGTAGGGTCAGATACGCAGTATTTT. Protein sequence: CASSPAGVGSDTQYF.

This clonotype came up many times. The chain couples TRBV11-2 to TRBJ2-7; D may be TRBD2 (5 bases). From germline, CDR1 is SGHAT and CDR2 FQNNGV. The CDR3 is made up of 14 amino acids. Trimming removed 0 bases at V and 3 bases at J, with 9 bases between. The CDR3 is CASSLDRGVYEQYV. Written as DNA, the CDR3 is TGTGCCAGCAGCTTAGATCGGGGAGTCTACGAGCAGTACGTC.

With regard to this clonotype: This may be a read error, as it is one base from a much larger clone. This chain joins TRBV6-5 and TRBJ2-5, with D possibly matching TRBD1 (6 bases). The germline V and J ends were trimmed by 5 bases and 5 bases, with 15 bases remaining between them. The length of the CDR3 is 14 residues. Germline V gene data show CDR1 as MNHEY and CDR2 as SVGAGI. DNA for the CDR3: TGTGCCAGCAGTCGGGGACACTTGAGGGAGACCCAGTACTTC. It specifies CASSRGHLRETQYF.

This clonotype has a handful of counts. The rearrangement uses TRBV10-3 and TRBJ2-5; the D gene could be TRBD1 or TRBD2 (7 bases each). The germline V gene has CDR1 ENHRY and CDR2 SYGVKD. CDR3 length equals 15 residues. The CDR3 loop reads CAIRRGIEGGETQYF. The CDR3 region has the DNA TGTGCGATCCGCAGGGGGATAGAGGGGGGGGAGACCCAGTACTTC.

The J gene is TRBJ2-7, the V gene TRBV28; TRBD2 is a possible D gene (6 bases). This CDR3 has 17 residues. Germline loops: CDR1 MDHEN, CDR2 SYDVKM. With 4 bases removed from V and 2 bases from J, the gap between germline ends came to 21 bases. CDR3 residues: CASSSSFAWGVAYEQYF. The DNA for the CDR3 is TGTGCCAGCAGTTCCAGTTTTGCCTGGGGGGTAGCCTACGAGCAGTACTTC.

The CDR3, as DNA: TGCAGTGCTTGGGACCATCTCCTAGACGAGCAGTACTTC. Residues: CSAWDHLLDEQYF. The chain employs TRBV20-1 and TRBJ2-7; perhaps D is TRBD1 or TRBD2 (5 bases each). The germline gives CDR1 DFQATT, CDR2 SNEGSKA (reference sequence). The CDR3 has 13 amino acids. V was trimmed by 5 bases and J by 5 bases, leaving 16 bases between them.

Concerning this clonotype: Sequence at one end of the junction differs from germline and may be a read error. The rearrangement links TRBV11-2 to TRBJ2-1; TRBD2 aligns across 14 bases. The CDR3 contains 15 residues. The germline gives CDR1 SGHAT, CDR2 FQNNGV. In DNA, the CDR3 is TGTGCCACCAGCCCAGGACTAGCGGGAGGCAATGAGCAGTTCTTC. It encodes CATSPGLAGGNEQFF.

Details on this clonotype: Its ends do not fully match the called genes, so a read error is possible. The chain links TRBV11-2 to TRBJ2-2; 11 bases are a match to TRBD2. Looked up from germline, CDR1 is SGHAT and CDR2 is FQNNGV. This CDR3 spans 17 amino acids. The CDR3 bases are TGTGCCAGCAGCTTCACACTAGCGGGGGAATACACCGGGGAGCTGCTGTTT. It yields the protein CASSFTLAGEYTGELLF. Full variable domain (remainder filled in from reference TRBV11-2 and TRBJ2-2): EAGVAQSPRYKIIEKRQSVAFWCNPISGHATLYWYQQILGQGPKLLIQFQNNGVVDDSQLPKDRFSAERLKGVDSTLKIQPAKLEDSAVYLCASSFTLAGEYTGELLFGEGSRLTVL.

Remarks on this clonotype: A much larger clone differs by one base, so this may be a read error. V is TRBV28 and J is TRBJ2-6, with D uncertain. Looked up from germline, CDR1 is MDHEN and CDR2 is SYDVKM. Trimming took off 4 bases at V and 4 bases at J, with 14 bases between the two ends. This CDR3 contains 16 residues. The DNA of the CDR3 is TGTGCCAGCAGTTCCCATAATGGTAGAGGGGCCAACGTCCTGACTTTC. Translating it yields CASSSHNGRGANVLTF.